This TCR beta chain was sequenced for a study of spatial heterogeneity in lung cancer. The overall study: On average, each unique TCR and UMI combination appeared more than ten times in raw reads.

Points from the study as a whole: The number of expanded tumor alpha and beta chains correlated with mutation number.

The sample holds many counts of this clonotype. Its antigen remains unknown. Each molecule of TCR cDNA was tagged with one unique molecular identifier. TCRdb reanalysed the 5' RACE reads using MiXCR and keeps one entry per CDR3 protein. The sample includes just over 8,000 distinct CDR3 sequences, over 9.5% of them seen just once. Regarding time point: sample taken at primary tumor resection. No cell sorting; template was whole RNA from tumor, lung tissue or PBMC. Germline lookup yields CDR1 MNHEY and CDR2 SVGAGI. The CDR3 has 15 residues. V gave up 0 bases and J gave up 8 bases, with 16 bases separating them.

The rearrangement uses TRBV6-5 and TRBJ1-2, with TRBD1 as a possible D gene (5 bases). Sequenced material: lung tumor tissue, taken at surgery. The source is a male donor with early-stage non-small cell lung cancer. CDR3 sequence: CASSYSGGGGTGYTF. The DNA of the CDR3 is TGTGCCAGCAGTTACTCAGGCGGGGGAGGAACAGGCTACACCTTC.